This T cell receptor beta chain was retrieved from a study of blood T cell repertoires in COVID-19. For the study at large: Acute and convalescent COVID-19 specimens originated in the United States, Italy and Spain. Sample material is recorded as cDNA or gDNA derived from T cells, B-cell-depleted T cells, or PBMCs.

Original processing notes: Estimated nucleated cell counts came from reference gene primer amplification. Profiled with immunoSEQ multiplex PCR; TCRdb holds only in-frame clones, not every one. V and J calls plus clone size are reproduced from that table; the DNA served to infer D and trimming. The sample has approximately 190,000 clones, under 90% seen once. Trimming cost V 10 bases and J 0 bases, with 12 bases left between them. The CDR3 consists of 14 residues. Germline CDR1 is MNHEY and CDR2 is SVGAGI. The sample taken for sequencing was peripheral blood. The TCR originated in a man aged 55-75 years with acute or convalescent COVID-19. The chain joins TRBV6-5 to TRBJ1-4; no definite D call. The CDR3 bases are TGTGCCACCAAACCCACTTCAACTAATGAAAAACTGTTTTTT. Its protein product is CATKPTSTNEKLFF.